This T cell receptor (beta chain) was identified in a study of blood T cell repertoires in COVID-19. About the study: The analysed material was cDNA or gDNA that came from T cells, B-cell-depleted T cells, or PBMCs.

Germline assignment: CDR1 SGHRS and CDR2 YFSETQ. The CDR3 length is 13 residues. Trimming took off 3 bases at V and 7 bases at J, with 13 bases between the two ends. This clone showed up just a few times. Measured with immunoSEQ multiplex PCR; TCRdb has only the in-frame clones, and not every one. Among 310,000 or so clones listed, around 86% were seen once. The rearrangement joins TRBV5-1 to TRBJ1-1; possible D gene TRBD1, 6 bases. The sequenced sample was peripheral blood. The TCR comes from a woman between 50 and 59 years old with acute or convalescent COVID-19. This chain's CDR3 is CASSSGGQGEAFF. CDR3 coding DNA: TGCGCCAGCAGCTCCGGGGGGCAAGGTGAAGCTTTCTTT.